The sequence of this T cell receptor beta chain was determined in a study of persistence of HIV-infected CD4 T cells. The immunoSEQ assay was version 4, run in survey mode. Assay used: immunoSEQ multiplex PCR; TCRdb lists only in-frame clones, some missing. This sample has 44,000 or so clones; more than 85% occur once, and the top ten carry about 1.8%. This clone was counted only a few times. Its antigen is unknown. Germline V lookup: CDR1 MNHEY, CDR2 SMNVEV (reference sequence). Trimming shortened V by 3 bases and J by 2 bases, and 10 bases separated the two germline ends. The CDR3 sequence is 15 residues long. Anti-CD3/anti-CD28 beads served as a nonspecific positive control stimulus. CD4+ T cells upregulating both CD40 ligand and CD69 were sorted as responding cells.

The TCR was taken from an adult man with HIV who was CMV-seropositive. Specimen: CD4+ T cells sorted from PBMCs after approximately 20-hour stimulation, collected from a patient who received antiretroviral therapy. The rearrangement uses TRBV27 and TRBJ1-4; unclear D gene. CDR3 sequence (DNA): TGTGCCAGCAGTTTCTGGGGAGCTACTAATGAAAAACTGTTTTTT. Amino acids: CASSFWGATNEKLFF.